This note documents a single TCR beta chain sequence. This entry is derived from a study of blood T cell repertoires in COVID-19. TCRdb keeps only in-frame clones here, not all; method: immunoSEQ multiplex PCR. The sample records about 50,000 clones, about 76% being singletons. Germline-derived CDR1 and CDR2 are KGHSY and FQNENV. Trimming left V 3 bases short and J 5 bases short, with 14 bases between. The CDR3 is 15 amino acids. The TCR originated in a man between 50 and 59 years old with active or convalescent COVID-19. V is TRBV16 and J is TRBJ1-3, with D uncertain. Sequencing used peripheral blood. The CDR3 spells CASSQTGDIRNTIYF. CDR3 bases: TGTGCCAGCAGCCAGACCGGAGATATTCGAAACACCATATATTTT.